This T cell receptor beta chain was recorded in a study of blood T cell repertoires in COVID-19 (dated by TCRdb to the early 2020s). For context, the study as a whole: Samples covering the acute and convalescent phases of COVID-19 were provided by collaborators in the United States, Italy and Spain. The material from the prospective study consisted of cDNA or gDNA derived from T cells, B-cell-depleted T cells, or PBMCs. The dataset comprised deeply sampled blood TCRbeta repertoires from subjects exposed to, actively infected with, or recovered from COVID-19. A freely available public database, intended as a resource for researchers studying the immune response to SARS-CoV-2, is where the repertoires were released. The samples were drawn from the first 160 participants of the ongoing ImmuneRACE study and from 1,254 subjects provided by 6 global collaborators. A de-identified subject ID, COVID-19 status, age in years and sex were almost always included in the sample metadata. Where HLA class I and class II types were available, the types were taken from metadata supplied by the sample provider, not from assay-based typing.

Each collaborating institution followed its own protocols to collect whole blood in K2EDTA tubes. Collaborator samples were shipped for TCRbeta analysis as frozen whole blood, isolated PBMCs, or DNA extracted from either sample type. There are 13 amino acids in the CDR3, from cysteine to phenylalanine inclusive. Only CDR3 DNA remains: 39 bases, in frame from the first base. Trimming costs V 1 base and J 7 bases, and their ends lie 10 bases apart. The germline V gene encodes CDR1 SGHDN and CDR2 FVKESK. A note on this clone: Its target antigen remains unknown. Base qualities are not recorded, but no much larger clone differs from it by a single base.

TCRbeta CDR3 regions were amplified from genomic DNA by means of the immunoSEQ Assay, a bias-controlled multiplex PCR. Regarding the original processing steps: Nucleated cell counts per sample were estimated from amplification of reference gene primers within the assay. To quantify the absolute abundance of each unique TCRbeta CDR3 rearrangement, sequence reads were collapsed and filtered. For each sample, productive Simpson clonality was calculated by taking the square root of Simpson's diversity index across productive rearrangements. The clones in this table, taken by TCRdb from immuneACCESS, are in-frame only. Not every clone is retained; where verified, under half of the shortfall comes from an unresolved V gene, and the cause of the rest is unknown. D and trimming come from the DNA, and the V and J calls and clone size come from that table. The table for this sample lists 59,000 or so clones; roughly 70% of them were counted only once. More than 15% of the sample lies in the top ten.

The paper as a whole reports these results and caveats: The amount of clinical and demographic metadata varied by source and participant and was provided uncurated.

The sequenced sample consisted of peripheral blood. The rearrangement joined TRBV14 to TRBJ2-5, with the D segment identity uncertain. This clonotype originated in a woman aged 50 to 60 with active or convalescent COVID-19. CDR3 region: CASSQGASRTQYF. The DNA sequence follows: TGTGCCAGCAGCCAAGGGGCCTCACGGACCCAGTACTTC.